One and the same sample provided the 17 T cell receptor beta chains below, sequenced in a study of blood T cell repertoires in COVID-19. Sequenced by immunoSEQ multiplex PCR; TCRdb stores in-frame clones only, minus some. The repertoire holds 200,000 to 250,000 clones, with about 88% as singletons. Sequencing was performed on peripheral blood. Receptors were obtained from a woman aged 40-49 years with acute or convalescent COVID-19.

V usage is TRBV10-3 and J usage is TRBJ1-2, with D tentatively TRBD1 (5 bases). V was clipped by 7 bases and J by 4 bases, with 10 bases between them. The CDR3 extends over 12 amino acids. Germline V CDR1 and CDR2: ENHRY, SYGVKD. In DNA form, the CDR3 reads TGTGCCATCATGACGGGGGGCTATGGCTACACCTTC. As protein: CAIMTGGYGYTF.

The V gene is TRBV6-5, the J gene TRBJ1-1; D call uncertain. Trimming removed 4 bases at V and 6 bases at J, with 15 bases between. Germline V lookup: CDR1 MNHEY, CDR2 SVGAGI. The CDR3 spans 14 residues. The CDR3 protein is CASSLGSTLAEAFF. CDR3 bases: TGTGCCAGCAGTTTGGGCAGTACGTTAGCTGAAGCTTTCTTT.

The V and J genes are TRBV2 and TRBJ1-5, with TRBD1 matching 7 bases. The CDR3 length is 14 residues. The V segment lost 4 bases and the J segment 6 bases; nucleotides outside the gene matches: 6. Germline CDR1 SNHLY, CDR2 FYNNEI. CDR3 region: CASSVGGVGQPQHF. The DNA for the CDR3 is TGTGCCAGCAGTGTAGGGGGCGTGGGTCAGCCCCAGCATTTT.

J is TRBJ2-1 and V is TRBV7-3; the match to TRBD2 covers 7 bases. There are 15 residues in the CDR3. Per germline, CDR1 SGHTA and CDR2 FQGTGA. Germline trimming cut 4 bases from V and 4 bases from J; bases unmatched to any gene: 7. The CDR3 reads CASSSRGLTYNEQFF. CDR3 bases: TGTGCCAGCAGCTCACGGGGACTAACTTACAATGAGCAGTTCTTC.

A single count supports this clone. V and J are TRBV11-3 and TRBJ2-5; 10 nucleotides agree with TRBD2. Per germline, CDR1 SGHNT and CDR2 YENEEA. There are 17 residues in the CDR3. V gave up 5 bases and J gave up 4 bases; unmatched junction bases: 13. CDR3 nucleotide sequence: TGTGCCAGCAGCGAGGGGCGGAGCGGGGGGGCCTCAGAGACCCAGTACTTC. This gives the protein CASSEGRSGGASETQYF. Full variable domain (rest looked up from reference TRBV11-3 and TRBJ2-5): EAGVVQSPRYKIIEKKQPVAFWCNPISGHNTLYWYLQNLGQGPELLIRYENEEAVDDSQLPKDRFSAERLKGVDSTLKIQPAELGDSAVYLCASSEGRSGGASETQYFGPGTRLLVL.

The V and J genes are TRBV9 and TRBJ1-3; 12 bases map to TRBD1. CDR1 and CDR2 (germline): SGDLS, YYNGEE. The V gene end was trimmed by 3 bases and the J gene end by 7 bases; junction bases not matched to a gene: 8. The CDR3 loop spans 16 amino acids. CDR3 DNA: TGTGCCAGCAGCGACCTACCGGGACAGGGGGCGAACACCATATATTTT. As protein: CASSDLPGQGANTIYF.

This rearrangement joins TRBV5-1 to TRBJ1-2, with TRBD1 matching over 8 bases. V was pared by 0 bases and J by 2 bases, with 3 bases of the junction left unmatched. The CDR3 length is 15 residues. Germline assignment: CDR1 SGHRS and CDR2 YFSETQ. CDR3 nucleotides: TGCGCCAGCAGCTTGGTGGCAGGGGGCAACTATGGCTACACCTTC. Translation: CASSLVAGGNYGYTF.

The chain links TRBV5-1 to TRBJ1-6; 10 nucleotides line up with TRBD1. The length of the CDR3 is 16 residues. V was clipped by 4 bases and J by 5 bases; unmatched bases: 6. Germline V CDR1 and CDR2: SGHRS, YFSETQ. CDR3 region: CASSAGTGDNNSPLHF. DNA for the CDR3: TGCGCCAGCAGCGCCGGGACAGGGGACAATAATTCACCCCTCCACTTT. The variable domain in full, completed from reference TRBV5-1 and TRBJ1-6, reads KAGVTQTPRYLIKTRGQQVTLSCSPISGHRSVSWYQQTPGQGLQFLFEYFSETQRNKGNFPGRFSGRQFSNSRSEMNVSTLELGDSALYLCASSAGTGDNNSPLHFGNGTRLTVT.

The CDR3 DNA reads TGTGCCAGCAGCTTCCGGTCACAGGGCCATTCACCCCTCCACTTT. It specifies CASSFRSQGHSPLHF. The chain recombines TRBV11-2 with TRBJ1-6, with a tentative D call TRBD1 (6 bases). Trimming removed 3 bases from V and 8 bases from J, with 14 bases in between. The CDR3 is made up of 15 amino acids. Germline loops: CDR1 SGHAT, CDR2 FQNNGV.

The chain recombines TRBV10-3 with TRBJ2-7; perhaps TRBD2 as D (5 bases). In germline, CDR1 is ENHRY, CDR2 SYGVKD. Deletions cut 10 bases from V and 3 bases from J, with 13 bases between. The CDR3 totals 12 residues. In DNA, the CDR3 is TGTGCCACGAGTCCCGGAGGCTACGAGCAGTACGTC. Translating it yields CATSPGGYEQYV.

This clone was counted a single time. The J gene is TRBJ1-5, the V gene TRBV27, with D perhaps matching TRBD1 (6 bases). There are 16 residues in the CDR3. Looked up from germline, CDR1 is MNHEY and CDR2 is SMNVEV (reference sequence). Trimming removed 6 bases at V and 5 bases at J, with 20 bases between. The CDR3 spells CASSPMGGRGHQPQHF. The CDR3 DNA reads TGTGCCAGCAGCCCAATGGGGGGGCGGGGACATCAGCCCCAGCATTTT.

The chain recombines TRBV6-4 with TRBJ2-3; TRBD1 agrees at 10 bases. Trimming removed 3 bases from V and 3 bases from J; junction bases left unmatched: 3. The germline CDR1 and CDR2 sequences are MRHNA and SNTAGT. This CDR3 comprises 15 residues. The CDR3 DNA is TGTGCCAGCAGTGAAGGGACAGGGGAGACAGATACGCAGTATTTT. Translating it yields CASSEGTGETDTQYF.

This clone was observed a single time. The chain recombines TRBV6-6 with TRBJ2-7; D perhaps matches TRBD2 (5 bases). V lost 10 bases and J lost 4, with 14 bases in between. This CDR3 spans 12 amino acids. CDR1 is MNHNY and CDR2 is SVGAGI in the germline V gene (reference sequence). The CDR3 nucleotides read TGTGCCACACGGACTGTGTCTTACGAGCAGTACGTC. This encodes CATRTVSYEQYV.

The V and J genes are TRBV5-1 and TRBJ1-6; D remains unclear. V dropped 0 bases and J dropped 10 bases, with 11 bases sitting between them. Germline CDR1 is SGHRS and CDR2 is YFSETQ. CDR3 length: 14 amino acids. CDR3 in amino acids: CASSLAAGNSPLHF. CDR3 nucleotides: TGCGCCAGCAGCTTGGCCGCGGGGAACTCACCCCTCCACTTT.

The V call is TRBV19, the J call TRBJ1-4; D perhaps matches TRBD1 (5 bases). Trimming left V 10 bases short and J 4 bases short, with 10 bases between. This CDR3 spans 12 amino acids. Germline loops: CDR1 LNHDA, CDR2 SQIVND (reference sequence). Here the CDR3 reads CATWGHNEKLFF. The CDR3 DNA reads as TGTGCCACCTGGGGCCATAATGAAAAACTGTTTTTT. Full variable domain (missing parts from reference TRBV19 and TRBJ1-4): DGGITQSPKYLFRKEGQNVTLSCEQNLNHDAMYWYRQDPGQGLRLIYYSQIVNDFQKGDIAEGYSVSREKKESFPLTVTSAQKNPTAFYLCATWGHNEKLFFGSGTQLSVL.

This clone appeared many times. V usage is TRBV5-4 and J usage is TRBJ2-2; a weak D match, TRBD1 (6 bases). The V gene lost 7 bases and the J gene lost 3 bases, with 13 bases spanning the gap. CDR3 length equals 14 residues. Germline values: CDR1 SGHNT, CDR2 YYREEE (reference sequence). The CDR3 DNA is TGTGCCAGCCGGAGAGGGGGAGACACCGGGGAGCTGTTTTTT. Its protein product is CASRRGGDTGELFF.

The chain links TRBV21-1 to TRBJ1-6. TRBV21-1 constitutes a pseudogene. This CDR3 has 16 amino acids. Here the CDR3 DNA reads TGTGCCAGCAGCAAAGGGCGGGGACGGGTACTTTCACCCCTCCACTTT. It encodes CASSKGRGRVLSPLHF.